This passage covers 18 T cell receptor beta chains from one sample sequenced in a study of early T cells in non-severe SARS-CoV-2 infection. A single record per CDR3 protein comes from TCRdb applying MiXCR to the 5' RACE reads. Among roughly 40,000 distinct CDR3 sequences, more than 9% were seen once, and the ten largest hold roughly a sixth. The sample comprised whole blood. Receptors were obtained from an adult who was a healthcare worker with PCR-confirmed SARS-CoV-2 infection or an uninfected control (not recorded which).

This clonotype is judged large. The rearrangement uses TRBV19 and TRBJ2-1, with TRBD1 identical over 8 bases. The germline V gene encodes CDR1 LNHDA and CDR2 SQIVND (reference sequence). The CDR3 is 18 amino acids. V was pared by 6 bases and J by 6 bases, with 19 bases of the junction left unmatched. Here the CDR3 reads CASRRRETGVDGGNEQFF. CDR3 bases: TGTGCCAGTAGACGGAGAGAGACAGGGGTTGACGGGGGCAATGAGCAGTTCTTC.

The chain employs TRBV25-1 and TRBJ2-3; TRBD1 matches at 10 bases. This CDR3 contains 15 residues. V lost 5 bases, J lost 8 bases, and 10 bases stayed unmatched. In germline, CDR1 is MGHDK, CDR2 SYGVNS. The CDR3 bases are TGTGCCAGCAGTCAAGGGACAGGGGTAATAGGTACGCAGTATTTT. It specifies CASSQGTGVIGTQYF.

This chain uses TRBV19 with TRBJ2-6; tentatively, D is TRBD1 or TRBD2 (5 bases each). Trimming cost V 3 bases and J 0 bases, with 12 bases left between them. Germline loops: CDR1 LNHDA, CDR2 SQIVND (reference sequence). The length of the CDR3 is 17 residues. CDR3 sequence (DNA): TGTGCCAGTAGTATCACTCTGGGACCCTCTGGGGCCAACGTCCTGACTTTC. Encoded protein: CASSITLGPSGANVLTF.

CDR3: CASSPGAPNTEAFF. The CDR3 DNA reads as TGTGCCAGCAGCCCGGGGGCTCCGAACACTGAAGCTTTCTTT. This sequence joins TRBV7-3 and TRBJ1-1, with D perhaps TRBD1 (6 bases). The CDR3 has 14 residues. Looked up from germline, CDR1 is SGHTA and CDR2 is FQGTGA. V lost 5 bases and J 1 base, leaving 11 bases between the germline ends.

This clonotype was seen a few times. V gene TRBV20-1 combines with J gene TRBJ1-2; D is unresolved. Trimming cost V 2 bases and J 5 bases, with 12 bases left between them. Germline V lookup: CDR1 DFQATT, CDR2 SNEGSKA (reference sequence). The CDR3 totals 13 residues. The DNA for the CDR3 is TGCAGTGCTAGACTAAGGATGGCGTATGGCTACACCTTC. Protein sequence: CSARLRMAYGYTF.

The chain is built from TRBV27 and TRBJ2-1; 11 nucleotides align to TRBD2. Germline trimming cut 5 bases from V and 9 bases from J; bases unmatched to any gene: 6. The CDR3 sequence is 14 residues long. Germline loops: CDR1 MNHEY, CDR2 SMNVEV (reference sequence). CDR3 in amino acids: CASSRGGLAAEQFF. The CDR3 DNA is TGTGCCAGCAGTCGGGGGGGACTAGCGGCTGAGCAGTTCTTC.

At least ten counts were recorded for this clonotype. The chain employs TRBV20-1 and TRBJ2-5, with D perhaps TRBD1 or TRBD2 (6 bases each). Deletions cut 6 bases from V and 1 base from J, with 30 bases between. The CDR3 is 19 residues long. Germline-derived CDR1 and CDR2 are DFQATT and SNEGSKA (reference sequence). The CDR3 loop reads CSAKIGLPTGKTVQETQYF. The CDR3, as DNA: TGCAGTGCCAAGATCGGACTACCCACAGGGAAGACCGTCCAAGAGACCCAGTACTTC.

This clonotype was seen repeatedly, ten times or more. The V call is TRBV2, the J call TRBJ1-2; D is possibly TRBD1 (5 bases). V was clipped by 8 bases and J by 4 bases, with 17 bases between them. The CDR3 has 14 residues. Germline V gene sequence: CDR1 SNHLY, CDR2 FYNNEI. As DNA, the CDR3 is TGTGCCAGCTTACAGGAAATAACCGCCTATGGCTACACCTTC. It codes for CASLQEITAYGYTF.

This clonotype was seen only a few times. At one of its ends the junction is not consistent with the germline gene, which may arise from a read error. V and J are TRBV7-7 and TRBJ2-3, with 9 positions matching TRBD1. This CDR3 is built from 15 residues. Germline-derived CDR1 and CDR2 are SSHAT and FNYEAQ (reference sequence). The CDR3 reads CASSFSTGGEDTQYF. The CDR3 DNA reads as TGTGCTAGCAGCTTCAGTACAGGGGGCGAAGATACGCAGTATTTT.

This clonotype was counted at least ten times. The chain has TRBV20-1 and TRBJ1-6, with 9 bases matching TRBD1. Germline V gene lookup returns CDR1 DFQATT and CDR2 SNEGSKA (reference sequence). V was pared by 3 bases and J by 7 bases, with 1 base of the junction left unmatched. The CDR3 sequence is 13 residues long. CDR3: CSARGQGNSPLHF. In nucleotides, the CDR3 is TGCAGTGCTAGGGGACAGGGCAATTCACCCCTCCACTTT.

This clonotype was seen repeatedly, ten times or more. The CDR3 DNA reads as TGTGCCAGCAGTGATTGGGGGGCCTATGAGCAGTTCTTC. Translated, it gives CASSDWGAYEQFF. This chain uses TRBV6-1 with TRBJ2-1; D assignment may be TRBD1 or TRBD2 (6 bases each). CDR3 length: 13 residues. V lost 3 bases and J lost 8, with 11 bases in between. CDR1 is MNHNS, CDR2 SASEGT, per germline.

This clonotype was recorded a few times. The chain's CDR3 is CAIESSGSDYNEQFF. Here the CDR3 DNA reads TGTGCCATCGAATCTAGCGGGAGCGATTACAATGAGCAGTTCTTC. This sequence joins TRBV10-3 and TRBJ2-1, with 10 bases aligning to TRBD2. Germline V gene sequence: CDR1 ENHRY, CDR2 SYGVKD. The CDR3 is 15 residues long. The ends lost 8 bases at V and 4 bases at J; junction bases unmatched: 8.

The gene calls are TRBV11-2 and TRBJ1-5, with D perhaps matching TRBD1 (5 bases). The germline V and J ends were trimmed by 5 bases and 4 bases, with 15 bases remaining between them. This CDR3 region has 15 residues. In germline, CDR1 is SGHAT, CDR2 FQNNGV. For the CDR3, the DNA is TGTGCCAGCAGCACCATTAGAGGACAAAATCAGCCCCAGCATTTT. Translated, it gives CASSTIRGQNQPQHF. The whole variable domain, remainder taken from reference TRBV11-2 and TRBJ1-5, is EAGVAQSPRYKIIEKRQSVAFWCNPISGHATLYWYQQILGQGPKLLIQFQNNGVVDDSQLPKDRFSAERLKGVDSTLKIQPAKLEDSAVYLCASSTIRGQNQPQHFGDGTRLSIL.

On this clonotype: One end of the junction fails to match germline, which may point to a read error. The chain links TRBV7-6 to TRBJ1-1; TRBD1 is a possible D gene (6 bases). This CDR3 spans 14 amino acids. Germline CDR1 is SGHVS and CDR2 is FNYEAQ. CDR3: CATRQRRGDTETFF. The DNA for the CDR3 is TGTGCCACTCGTCAGCGTAGGGGGGACACTGAAACTTTCTTT.

This clonotype was seen a handful of times. The rearrangement uses TRBV2 and TRBJ2-5; 10 nucleotides match TRBD2. V was clipped by 8 bases and J by 2 bases; unmatched bases: 8. The germline gives CDR1 SNHLY, CDR2 FYNNEI. The CDR3 runs to 15 residues. The CDR3 sequence: CASSTGTSAQETQYF. The CDR3 nucleotides read TGTGCCAGCTCAACCGGGACTAGCGCACAAGAGACCCAGTACTTC.

The V gene is TRBV18, the J gene TRBJ2-3; 9 positions agree with TRBD2. The CDR3 is 16 residues long. The ends lost 2 bases at V and 2 bases at J; junction bases unmatched: 5. Germline V gene sequence: CDR1 KGHSH, CDR2 LQKENI. CDR3 amino acids: CASSPRLAGNTDTQYF. DNA of the CDR3: TGTGCCAGCTCACCAAGGCTAGCGGGGAACACAGATACGCAGTATTTT.

This clonotype was seen a handful of times. The CDR3 sequence: CASSLDMGDTQYF. As DNA, the CDR3 is TGTGCCAGCAGCTTAGATATGGGGGATACGCAGTATTTT. The genes are TRBV7-9 and TRBJ2-3; D unresolved. Trimming left V 1 base short and J 6 bases short, with 8 bases between. Germline V lookup: CDR1 SEHNR, CDR2 FQNEAQ (reference sequence). This CDR3 is built from 13 residues.

The chain joins TRBV28 to TRBJ2-4; TRBD1 matches 12 bases. Germline assignment: CDR1 MDHEN and CDR2 SYDVKM. J lost 4 bases, V lost 7 bases, and 8 bases had no gene match. The CDR3 has 16 amino acids. This CDR3 is CASTNPGQGAKNIQYF. The CDR3 DNA is TGTGCCAGCACGAATCCGGGACAGGGGGCGAAAAACATTCAGTACTTC.